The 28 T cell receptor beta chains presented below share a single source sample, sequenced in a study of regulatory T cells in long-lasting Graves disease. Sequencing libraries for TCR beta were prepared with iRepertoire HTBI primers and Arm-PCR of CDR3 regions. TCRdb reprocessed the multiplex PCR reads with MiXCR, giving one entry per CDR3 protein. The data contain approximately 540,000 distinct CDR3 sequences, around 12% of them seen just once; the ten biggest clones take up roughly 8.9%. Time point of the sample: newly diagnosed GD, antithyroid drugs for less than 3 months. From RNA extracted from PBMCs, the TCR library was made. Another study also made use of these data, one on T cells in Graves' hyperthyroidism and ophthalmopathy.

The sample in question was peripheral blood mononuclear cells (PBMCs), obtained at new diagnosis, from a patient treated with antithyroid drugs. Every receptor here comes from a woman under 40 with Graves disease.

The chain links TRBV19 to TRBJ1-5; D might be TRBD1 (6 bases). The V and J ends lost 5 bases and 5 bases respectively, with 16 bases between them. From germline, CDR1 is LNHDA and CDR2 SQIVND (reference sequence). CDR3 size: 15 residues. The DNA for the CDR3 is TGTGCCAGTAGTCGGACAGTCGGTCATGATCAGCCCCAGCATTTT. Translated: CASSRTVGHDQPQHF. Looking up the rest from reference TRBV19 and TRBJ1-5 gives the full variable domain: DGGITQSPKYLFRKEGQNVTLSCEQNLNHDAMYWYRQDPGQGLRLIYYSQIVNDFQKGDIAEGYSVSREKKESFPLTVTSAQKNPTAFYLCASSRTVGHDQPQHFGDGTRLSIL.

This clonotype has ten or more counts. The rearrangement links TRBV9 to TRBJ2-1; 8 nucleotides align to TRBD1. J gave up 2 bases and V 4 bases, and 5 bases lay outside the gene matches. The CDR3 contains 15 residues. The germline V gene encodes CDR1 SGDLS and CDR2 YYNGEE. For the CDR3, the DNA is TGTGCCAGCAGCCAGGACAGGGCCCCCTACAATGAGCAGTTCTTC. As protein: CASSQDRAPYNEQFF.

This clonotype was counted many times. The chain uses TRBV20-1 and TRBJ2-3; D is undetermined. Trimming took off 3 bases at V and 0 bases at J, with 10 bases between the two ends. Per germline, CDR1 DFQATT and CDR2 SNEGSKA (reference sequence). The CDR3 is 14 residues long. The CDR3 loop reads CSASLRSSTDTQYF. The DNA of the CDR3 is TGCAGTGCTAGTCTCCGGAGTAGCACAGATACGCAGTATTTT.

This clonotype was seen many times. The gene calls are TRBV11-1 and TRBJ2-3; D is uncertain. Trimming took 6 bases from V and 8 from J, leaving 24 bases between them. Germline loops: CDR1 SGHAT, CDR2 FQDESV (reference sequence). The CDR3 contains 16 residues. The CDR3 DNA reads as TGTGCCAGCAGTCTCTCCGGAGCAACCTCAAAGGGTACGCAGTATTTT. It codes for CASSLSGATSKGTQYF.

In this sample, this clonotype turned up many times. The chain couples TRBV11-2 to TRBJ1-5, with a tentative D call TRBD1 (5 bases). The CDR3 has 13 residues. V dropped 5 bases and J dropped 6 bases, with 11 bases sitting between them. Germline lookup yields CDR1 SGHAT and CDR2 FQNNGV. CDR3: CASSQGRGQPQHF. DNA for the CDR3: TGTGCCAGCAGCCAGGGCCGGGGTCAGCCCCAGCATTTT. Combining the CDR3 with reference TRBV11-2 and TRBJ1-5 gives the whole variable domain EAGVAQSPRYKIIEKRQSVAFWCNPISGHATLYWYQQILGQGPKLLIQFQNNGVVDDSQLPKDRFSAERLKGVDSTLKIQPAKLEDSAVYLCASSQGRGQPQHFGDGTRLSIL.

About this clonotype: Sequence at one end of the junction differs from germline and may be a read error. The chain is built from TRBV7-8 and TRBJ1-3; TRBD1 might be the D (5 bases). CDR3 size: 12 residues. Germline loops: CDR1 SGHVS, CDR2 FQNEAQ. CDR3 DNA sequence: TGTGCCAGCAGCTTTTCCGGGACCGAACATGTTTTT. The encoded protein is CASSFSGTEHVF.

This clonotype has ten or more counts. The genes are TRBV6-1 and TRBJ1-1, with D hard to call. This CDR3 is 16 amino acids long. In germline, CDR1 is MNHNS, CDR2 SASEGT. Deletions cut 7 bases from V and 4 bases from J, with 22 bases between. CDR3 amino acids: CASTKQVRGLSTEAFF. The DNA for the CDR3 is TGTGCCAGCACCAAGCAGGTGCGGGGATTGAGCACTGAAGCTTTCTTT.

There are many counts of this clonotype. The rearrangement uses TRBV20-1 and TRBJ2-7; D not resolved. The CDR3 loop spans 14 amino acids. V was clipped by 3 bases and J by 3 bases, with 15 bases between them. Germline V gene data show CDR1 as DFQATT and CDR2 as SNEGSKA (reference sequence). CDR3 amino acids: CSARIWARYYEQYF. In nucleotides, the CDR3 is TGCAGTGCTAGGATCTGGGCTAGATACTACGAGCAGTACTTC.

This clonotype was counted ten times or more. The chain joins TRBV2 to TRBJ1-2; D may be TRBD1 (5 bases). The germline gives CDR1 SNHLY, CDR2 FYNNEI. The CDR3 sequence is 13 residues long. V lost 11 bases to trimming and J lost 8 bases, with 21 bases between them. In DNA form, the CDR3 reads TGTGCCGGGAGGACATATGGGGGTGTAGGCTACACCTTC. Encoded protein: CAGRTYGGVGYTF.

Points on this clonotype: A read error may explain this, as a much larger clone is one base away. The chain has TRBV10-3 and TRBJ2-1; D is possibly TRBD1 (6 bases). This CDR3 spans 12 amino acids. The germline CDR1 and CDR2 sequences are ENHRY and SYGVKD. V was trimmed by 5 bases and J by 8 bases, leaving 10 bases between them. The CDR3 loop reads CAISNRDDEQFF. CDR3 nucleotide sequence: TGTGCCATCAGTAACAGGGACGATGAGCAGTTCTTC.

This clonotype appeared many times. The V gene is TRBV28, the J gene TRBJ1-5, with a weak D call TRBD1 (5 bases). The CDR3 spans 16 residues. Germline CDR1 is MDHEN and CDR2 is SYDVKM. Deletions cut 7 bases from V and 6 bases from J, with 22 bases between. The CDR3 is CASNSPWGGMGQPQHF. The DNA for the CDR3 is TGTGCCAGCAACTCCCCCTGGGGGGGGATGGGTCAGCCCCAGCATTTT.

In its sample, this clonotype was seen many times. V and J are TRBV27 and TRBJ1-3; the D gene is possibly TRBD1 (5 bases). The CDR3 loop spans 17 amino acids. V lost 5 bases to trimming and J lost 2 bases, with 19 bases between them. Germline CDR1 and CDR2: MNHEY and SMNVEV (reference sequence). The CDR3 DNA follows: TGTGCCAGCAGTCCCTTTTACTCAGGGTATACTGGAAACACCATATATTTT. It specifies CASSPFYSGYTGNTIYF.

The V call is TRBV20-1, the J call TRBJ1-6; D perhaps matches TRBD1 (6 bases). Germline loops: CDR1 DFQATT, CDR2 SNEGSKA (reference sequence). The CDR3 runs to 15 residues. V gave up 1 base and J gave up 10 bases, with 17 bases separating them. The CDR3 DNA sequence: TGCAGTGCTAGAGCCGGGGGGGGCCTGGGCTCACCCCTCCACTTT. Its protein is CSARAGGGLGSPLHF.

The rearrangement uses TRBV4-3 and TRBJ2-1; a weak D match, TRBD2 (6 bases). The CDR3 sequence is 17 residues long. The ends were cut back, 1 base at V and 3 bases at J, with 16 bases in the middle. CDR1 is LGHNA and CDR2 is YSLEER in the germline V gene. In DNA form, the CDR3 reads TGCGCCAGCAGCCAAGTTCTAGTGTCGCGGGGCTACAATGAGCAGTTCTTC. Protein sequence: CASSQVLVSRGYNEQFF.

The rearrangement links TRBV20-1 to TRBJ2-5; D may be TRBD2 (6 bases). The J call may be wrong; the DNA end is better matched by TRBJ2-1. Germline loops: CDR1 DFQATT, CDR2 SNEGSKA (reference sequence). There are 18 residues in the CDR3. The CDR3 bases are TGCAGTGCTAGAGATAAGGGGCAACTAGCCCCCATATACAATGAGCAGTTCTTC. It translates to CSARDKGQLAPIYNEQFF.

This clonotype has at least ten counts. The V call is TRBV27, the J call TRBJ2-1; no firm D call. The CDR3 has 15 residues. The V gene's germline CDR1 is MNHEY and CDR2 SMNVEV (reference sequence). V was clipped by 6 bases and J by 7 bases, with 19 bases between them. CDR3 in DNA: TGTGCCAGCAGCTATTTAAGCCGTGTAGGGAATGAGCAGTTCTTC. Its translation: CASSYLSRVGNEQFF.

This CDR3 is CATRGLAGALSNEQFF. In nucleotides, the CDR3 is TGTGCCACCCGGGGACTAGCGGGAGCTCTAAGCAATGAGCAGTTCTTC. The chain couples TRBV19 to TRBJ2-1; 14 nucleotides align to TRBD2. CDR1 LNHDA and CDR2 SQIVND come from the germline V gene (reference sequence). The CDR3 sequence is 16 residues long. Unmatched junction bases numbered 11, after V lost 10 bases and J lost 6 bases.

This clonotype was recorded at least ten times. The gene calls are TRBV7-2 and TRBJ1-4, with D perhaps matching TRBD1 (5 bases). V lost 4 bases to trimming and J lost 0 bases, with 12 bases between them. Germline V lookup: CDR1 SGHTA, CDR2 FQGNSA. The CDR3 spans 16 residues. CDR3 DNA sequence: TGTGCCAGCAGCTCAGACAGAGCCGCAACTAATGAAAAACTGTTTTTT. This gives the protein CASSSDRAATNEKLFF.

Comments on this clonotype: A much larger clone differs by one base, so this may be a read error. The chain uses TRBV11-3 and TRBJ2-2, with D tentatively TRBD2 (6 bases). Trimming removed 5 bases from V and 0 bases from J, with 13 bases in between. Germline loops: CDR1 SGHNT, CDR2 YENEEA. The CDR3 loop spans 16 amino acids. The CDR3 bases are TGTGCCAGCAGCGCGGGGCGCTTCGCGAACACCGGGGAGCTGTTTTTT. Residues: CASSAGRFANTGELFF.

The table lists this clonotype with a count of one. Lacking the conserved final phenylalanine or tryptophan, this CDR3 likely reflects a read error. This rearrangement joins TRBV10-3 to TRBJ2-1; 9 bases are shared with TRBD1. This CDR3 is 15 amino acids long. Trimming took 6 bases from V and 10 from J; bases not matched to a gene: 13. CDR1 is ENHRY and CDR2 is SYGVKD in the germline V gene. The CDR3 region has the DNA TGTGCCATCAGCGGCCGGGACAGGGCCTCCTACGAGCAGTTCTCC. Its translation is CAISGRDRASYEQFS.

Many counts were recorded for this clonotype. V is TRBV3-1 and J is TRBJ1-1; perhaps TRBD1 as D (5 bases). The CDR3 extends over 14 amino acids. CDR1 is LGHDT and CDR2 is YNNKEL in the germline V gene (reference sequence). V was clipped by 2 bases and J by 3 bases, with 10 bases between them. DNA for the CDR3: TGTGCCAGCAGCCAAACCTCAGGGTACACTGAAGCTTTCTTT. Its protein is CASSQTSGYTEAFF.

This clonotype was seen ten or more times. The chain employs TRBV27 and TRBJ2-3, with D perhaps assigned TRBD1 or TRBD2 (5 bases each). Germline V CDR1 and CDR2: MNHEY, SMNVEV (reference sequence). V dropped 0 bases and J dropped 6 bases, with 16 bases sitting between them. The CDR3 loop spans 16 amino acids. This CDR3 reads CASSLSPGSRDDTQYF. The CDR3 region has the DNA TGTGCCAGCAGTTTATCCCCAGGGTCCCGGGACGATACGCAGTATTTT.

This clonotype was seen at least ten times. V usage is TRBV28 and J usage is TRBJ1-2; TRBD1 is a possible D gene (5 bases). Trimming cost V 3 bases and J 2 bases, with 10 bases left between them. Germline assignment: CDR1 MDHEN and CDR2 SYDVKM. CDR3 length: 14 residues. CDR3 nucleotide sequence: TGTGCCAGCAGTTTGGGGCAGCTGAACTATGGCTACACCTTC. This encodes CASSLGQLNYGYTF.

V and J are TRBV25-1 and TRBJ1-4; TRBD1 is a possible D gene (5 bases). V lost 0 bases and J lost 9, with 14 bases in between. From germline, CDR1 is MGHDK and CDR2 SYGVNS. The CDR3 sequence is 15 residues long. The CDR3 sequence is CASSEYPPGNQKLFF. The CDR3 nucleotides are TGTGCCAGCAGTGAATACCCTCCAGGGAACCAAAAACTGTTTTTT.

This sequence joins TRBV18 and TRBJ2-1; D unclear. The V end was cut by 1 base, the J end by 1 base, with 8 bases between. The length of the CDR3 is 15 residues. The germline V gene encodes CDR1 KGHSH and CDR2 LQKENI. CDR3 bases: TGTGCCAGCTCACCACACGTGGAATCCTACAATGAGCAGTTCTTC. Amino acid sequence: CASSPHVESYNEQFF.

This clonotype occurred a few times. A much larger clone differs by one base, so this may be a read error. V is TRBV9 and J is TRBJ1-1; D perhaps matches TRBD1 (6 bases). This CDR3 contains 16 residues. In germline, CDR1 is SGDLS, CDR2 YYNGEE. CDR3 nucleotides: TGTGTCAGCAGCCCCACCCCAGGGGATGGGAACACTGAAGCTTTCTTT. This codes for CVSSPTPGDGNTEAFF.

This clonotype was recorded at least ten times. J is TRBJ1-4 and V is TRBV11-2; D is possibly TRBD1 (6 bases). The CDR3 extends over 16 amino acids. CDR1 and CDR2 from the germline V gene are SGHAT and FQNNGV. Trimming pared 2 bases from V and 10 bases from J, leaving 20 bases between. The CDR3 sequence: CASSLHSRGPDGKLFF. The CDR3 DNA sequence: TGTGCCAGCAGCTTACATAGCAGGGGACCCGATGGAAAACTGTTTTTT. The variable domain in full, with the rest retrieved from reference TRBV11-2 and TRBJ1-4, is EAGVAQSPRYKIIEKRQSVAFWCNPISGHATLYWYQQILGQGPKLLIQFQNNGVVDDSQLPKDRFSAERLKGVDSTLKIQPAKLEDSAVYLCASSLHSRGPDGKLFFGSGTQLSVL.

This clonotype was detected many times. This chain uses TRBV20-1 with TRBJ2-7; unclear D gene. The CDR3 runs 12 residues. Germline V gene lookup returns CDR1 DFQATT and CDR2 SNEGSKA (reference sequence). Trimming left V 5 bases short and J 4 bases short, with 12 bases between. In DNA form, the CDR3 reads TGCAGTGCTCAGAGCCCTAATTACGAGCAGTACTTC. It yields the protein CSAQSPNYEQYF.